The table lists the clone carrying this T cell receptor (beta chain) with a few counts. The antigen is undetermined. The data are from a study of OX40 agonist ivuxolimab in advanced cancers. Study details: Patients took ivuxolimab, an agonistic anti-OX40 (CD134) antibody. Study-wide results and caveats: The study found among the lowest clonal expansion in partial responders at 0.1-3.0 mg/kg.

The cohort excluded patients with autoimmune disease history or systemic immunosuppression. Clones were sequenced by immunoSEQ multiplex PCR, and TCRdb holds only the in-frame ones, with some missing. The sample has tens of thousands of clones, roughly nine tenths seen once; the top ten hold around 6.7%. CDR3 length: 11 amino acids. Trimming removed 0 bases at V and 12 bases at J, with 8 bases between. Germline assignment: CDR1 MNHNY and CDR2 SVGAGI (reference sequence). This receptor was obtained from an adult with an advanced solid tumor such as melanoma, head and neck, liver or kidney cancer. The chain has TRBV6-6 and TRBJ1-2; weak D call: TRBD1 (5 bases). The starting material was CD4+ or CD8+ T cells sorted from blood, obtained in a trial of the OX40 agonist ivuxolimab. The CDR3 DNA reads TGTGCCAGCAGTTACTCCGACAGAAACACCTTC. Protein product: CASSYSDRNTF.